This TCR beta chain was sequenced in a study of CD8 T cells in ankylosing spondylitis. This clonotype was picked up a small number of times. This CDR3 region has 13 residues. Germline-derived CDR1 and CDR2 are SGHNT and YYREEE (reference sequence). TCRdb fed the 5' RACE reads into MiXCR, producing one record per CDR3 protein. The data show 90,000 to 120,000 distinct CDR3 sequences, around 24% seen once. V gene TRBV5-4 combines with J gene TRBJ2-7, with 8 positions matching TRBD2. Sequenced: synovial fluid, either unsorted or a sorted T cell fraction (not recorded which). This sequence was found in a male donor with ankylosing spondylitis. The CDR3 protein is CAVAGSGSYEQYF. The DNA of the CDR3 is TGTGCTGTAGCGGGATCAGGCTCCTACGAGCAGTACTTC. Using reference TRBV5-4 and TRBJ2-7 for the parts outside the CDR3, the full variable domain is ETGVTQSPTHLIKTRGQQVTLRCSSQSGHNTVSWYQQALGQGPQFIFQYYREEENGRGNFPPRFSGLQFPNYSSELNVNALELDDSALYLCAVAGSGSYEQYFGPGTRLTVT.